This T cell receptor (beta chain) was recovered during a study of CD8 T cells in ankylosing spondylitis. The table lists this clonotype with many counts. The antigen remains unidentified. With molecular barcodes, quantitative 5'-RACE was used to make the TCR beta libraries. From the 5' RACE reads, TCRdb called clonotypes with MiXCR, one entry per CDR3 protein. This table has 700,000 to 1,000,000 distinct CDR3 sequences, about 11% appearing once. Study outcomes and limitations: Apparently characteristic of ankylosing spondylitis blood was a TCR beta motif (about 8 highly homologous variants).

This CDR3 is built from 14 residues. Trimming removed 1 base at V and 9 bases at J, with 10 bases between. Germline V gene lookup returns CDR1 LGHNA and CDR2 YSLEER. The chain employs TRBV4-3 and TRBJ1-6, with D possibly matching TRBD1 (6 bases). The sequencing sample was made of blood, either unsorted or a sorted T cell fraction (not recorded which). This TCR came from a male donor with ankylosing spondylitis. CDR3 sequence reads: CASSQGTEASPLHF. For the CDR3, the DNA is TGCGCCAGCAGCCAAGGGACAGAAGCTTCACCCCTCCACTTT.